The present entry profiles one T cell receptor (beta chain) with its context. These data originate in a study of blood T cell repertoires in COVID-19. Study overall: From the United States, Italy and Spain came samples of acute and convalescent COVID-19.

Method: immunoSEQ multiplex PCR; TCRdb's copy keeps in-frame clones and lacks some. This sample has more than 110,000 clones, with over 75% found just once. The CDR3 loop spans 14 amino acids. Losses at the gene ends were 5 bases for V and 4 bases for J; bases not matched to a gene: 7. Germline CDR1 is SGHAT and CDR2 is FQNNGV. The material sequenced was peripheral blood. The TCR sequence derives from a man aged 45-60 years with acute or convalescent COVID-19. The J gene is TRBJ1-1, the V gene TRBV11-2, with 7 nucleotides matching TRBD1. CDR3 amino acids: CASSGDRVSTEAFF. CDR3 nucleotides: TGTGCCAGCAGCGGTGACAGGGTAAGCACTGAAGCTTTCTTT.